A selection of T cell receptor beta chains follows, all from one sample in a study of T cell responses to AZD1222 COVID-19 vaccine. Only in-frame clones appear in the TCRdb table, and some are missing; sequencing was by immunoSEQ multiplex PCR. The profile shows about 77,000 clones, roughly 90% of them singletons. Sequenced material: peripheral blood, taken 28 days after the second AZD1222 dose. The receptors shown here come from an adult who received the AZD1222 COVID-19 vaccine. CDR3s include the opening cysteine and the closing phenylalanine or tryptophan. The D gene is left open where the match is weak. Expanded clones are given a class, and other clones once, few, many or no size at all.

j_call	d_call	v_call	cdr3_length	clone_size	cdr3_aa	cdr3_nt
TRBJ2-7	.	TRBV4-3	17	.	CASSQEGFGQGVYEQYF	TGCGCCAGCAGCCAAGAAGGGTTTGGGCAGGGAGTCTACGAGCAGTACTTC
TRBJ1-1	TRBD1	TRBV2	15	.	CASSVWGRGLTEAFF	TGTGCCAGCAGTGTATGGGGTAGGGGGCTCACTGAAGCTTTCTTT
TRBJ2-2	.	TRBV27	14	.	CASSFTGGTGELFF	TGTGCCAGCAGTTTTACCGGGGGCACCGGGGAGCTGTTTTTT
TRBJ2-7	.	TRBV28	14	.	CASSLEGSVGEQYF	TGTGCCAGCAGTTTAGAGGGGTCGGTAGGAGAGCAGTACTTC
TRBJ1-2	.	TRBV5-8	16	.	CASSLAPGLQAITYTF	TGTGCCAGCAGCTTGGCCCCCGGACTACAAGCCATAACATACACCTTC
TRBJ2-1	.	TRBV5-1	12	.	CASSLAGNEQFF	TGCGCCAGCAGCCTGGCCGGAAATGAGCAGTTCTTC
TRBJ2-4	TRBD1	TRBV4-2	14	.	CASSQGQDRGHQYF	TGTGCCAGCAGCCAAGGTCAGGACAGGGGACATCAGTACTTC
TRBJ1-1	.	TRBV9	14	.	CASSVAQGGTEAFF	TGTGCCAGCAGCGTAGCGCAGGGTGGGACTGAAGCTTTCTTT
TRBJ2-5	TRBD2	TRBV7-6	16	.	CASSPIPGGGQETQYF	TGTGCCAGCAGTCCAATCCCCGGGGGGGGGCAAGAGACCCAGTACTTC
TRBJ2-2	TRBD2	TRBV7-8	16	.	CASSAAGGRNTGELFF	TGTGCCAGCAGCGCAGCGGGAGGGCGGAACACCGGGGAGCTGTTTTTT
TRBJ1-5	.	TRBV2	16	.	CASTPSRRGVGQPQHF	TGTGCCAGCACCCCCTCCAGGCGTGGGGTAGGACAGCCCCAGCATTTT
TRBJ1-1	.	TRBV28	17	.	CASSPLGGAQRNTEAFF	TGTGCCAGCAGTCCTCTCGGAGGGGCTCAAAGGAACACTGAAGCTTTCTTT
TRBJ1-1	TRBD1	TRBV7-2	14	.	CASSTRTGYTEAFF	TGTGCCAGCAGCACCCGGACAGGGTACACTGAAGCTTTCTTT
TRBJ2-5	TRBD1	TRBV7-9	15	once	CASSLWTGLQETQYF	TGTGCCAGCAGCCTCTGGACAGGGCTACAAGAGACCCAGTACTTC
TRBJ2-1	.	TRBV6-5	15	.	CASSPAGTSGGEQFF	TGTGCCAGCAGTCCAGCCGGGACCTCGGGGGGCGAGCAGTTCTTC
TRBJ2-5	.	TRBV12-5	17	.	CASGLVPQEILGETQYF	TGTGCTAGTGGTTTGGTTCCCCAGGAAATCCTTGGTGAGACCCAGTACTTC
TRBJ1-4	TRBD1	TRBV28	14	.	CASSSDRGGEKLFF	TGTGCCAGCAGTTCGGACAGGGGCGGTGAAAAACTGTTTTTT
TRBJ1-1	TRBD1	TRBV6-5	14	.	CASSYTTDRDEAFF	TGTGCCAGCAGTTACACCACGGACAGGGACGAAGCTTTCTTT
TRBJ2-1	.	TRBV12-3/TRBV12-4	13	.	CASTWDPGNEQFF	TGTGCCAGCACCTGGGACCCCGGGAATGAGCAGTTCTTC
TRBJ1-4	.	TRBV19	14	.	CASMDGESEEKLFF	TGTGCCAGTATGGATGGGGAGTCAGAGGAAAAACTGTTTTTT
TRBJ2-1	TRBD2	TRBV27	14	.	CASGGLADYNEQFF	TGTGCCAGCGGCGGGCTAGCGGATTACAATGAGCAGTTCTTC
TRBJ2-1	TRBD2	TRBV27	16	.	CASSLLAGGSYNEQFF	TGTGCCAGCAGTTTATTAGCGGGGGGGTCCTACAATGAGCAGTTCTTC
TRBJ1-6	.	TRBV7-9	15	once	CASSSTATNNSPLHF	TGTGCCAGCAGCTCGACAGCGACCAATAATTCACCCCTCCACTTT
TRBJ2-3	.	TRBV19	13	.	CASSSSLGDTQYF	TGTGCCAGTAGCTCCAGTCTAGGAGATACGCAGTATTTT
TRBJ2-7	TRBD1	TRBV5-6	14	.	CASSSRTGSYEQYF	TGTGCCAGCAGTTCCCGGACAGGCTCCTACGAGCAGTACTTC
TRBJ2-2	.	TRBV11-3	17	.	CASSTSLTSLGTGELFF	TGTGCCAGCAGCACGTCACTTACTAGCTTAGGAACCGGGGAGCTGTTTTTT
TRBJ2-7	.	TRBV5-6	17	.	CASSGDRRSDGSYEQYF	TGTGCCAGCAGCGGGGACCGACGGTCTGATGGCTCCTACGAGCAGTACTTC
TRBJ1-1	TRBD1	TRBV7-9	15	.	CASSALQGRLTEAFF	TGTGCCAGCAGCGCATTACAGGGGAGACTGACTGAAGCTTTCTTT